The T cell receptor beta chain described here comes from a study of T cell repertoires in cytomegalovirus infection. Study information: An indication of both CMV infection and matching HLA type came from public TCR beta signatures. Study findings and constraints: HLA-C-restricted CMV-specific TCR beta clonotypes prevailed in the ex vivo response.

Of note for this clonotype: As yet, its antigen is unknown.

MiXCR, applied by TCRdb to the reads, yields one record per CDR3 protein. In the table there are about 770,000 distinct CDR3 sequences, 29% of which are singletons. With 2 bases clipped from V and 6 bases from J, the junction kept 7 bases outside the gene matches. CDR1 and CDR2 from the germline V gene are MNHNS and SASEGT. This CDR3 comprises 15 residues. The receptor's source is a human donor in good health (CMV status not recorded). Some clones in this sample may be carry-over from other donors' samples. Sequencing used cultured CD8+ T cells from PBMCs, obtained from culture after CMV antigen stimulation. The rearrangement links TRBV6-1 to TRBJ1-5; 7 bases fit TRBD1. The CDR3 sequence is CASSESDRASQPQHF. DNA for the CDR3: TGTGCCAGCAGTGAAAGTGACAGGGCCAGTCAGCCCCAGCATTTT.